The sequence of this T cell receptor beta chain was determined in a study of OX40 agonist ivuxolimab in advanced cancers. Study observations and caveats: In the 0.1-3.0 mg/kg groups, partial responders showed among the lowest expansion. Both blood CD4+ and CD8+ T cells showed clonal growth by week 6 at 0.1 to 3.0 mg/kg.

Germline assignment: CDR1 MDHEN and CDR2 SYDVKM. This CDR3 contains 16 residues. J gave up 3 bases and V 6 bases, and 11 bases lay outside the gene matches. TCRdb's table, derived via immunoSEQ multiplex PCR, lists solely in-frame clones and lacks some. The sample carries tens of thousands of clones, 80% to 90% recorded once. As for this clone: No antigen is known for it.

Here the sequenced sample was CD4+ or CD8+ T cells sorted from blood, taken in a trial of the OX40 agonist ivuxolimab. The receptor comes from an adult with an advanced solid tumor such as melanoma, head and neck, liver or kidney cancer. The rearrangement joins TRBV28 to TRBJ1-1, with TRBD1 identical over 9 bases. CDR3 residues: CASSPPPGTGYTEAFF. CDR3 in DNA: TGTGCCAGCAGCCCACCACCCGGGACAGGGTACACTGAAGCTTTCTTT.